The 5 T cell receptor beta chains given below trace back to one sample, sequenced in a study of blood T cells in healthy people across ages. Sample-barcoded 5' priming and a J-beta primer mix drove a second PCR of about 6 to 12 cycles. TCRdb analysed the 5' RACE reads with MiXCR anew, one entry per CDR3 protein. This sample has around 800,000 distinct CDR3 sequences; 40% to 65% occur once, and the top ten carry around 41%. The sequenced sample was blood. These receptors were taken from a man aged 80 or over in good health.

This chain joins TRBV24-1 and TRBJ2-6, with D perhaps matching TRBD2 (5 bases). Germline lookup yields CDR1 KGHDR and CDR2 SFDVKD. CDR3 length: 18 residues. V was shortened by 7 bases and J by 0 bases, with 18 bases between the two germline ends. The CDR3 DNA reads as TGTGCCACCAGCTCTGGTGGACTCCATACCTCTGGGGCCAACGTCCTGACTTTC. This gives the protein CATSSGGLHTSGANVLTF.

The chain is built from TRBV11-2 and TRBJ2-3; TRBD2 matches 8 bases. Losses at the gene ends were 3 bases for V and 4 bases for J; bases not matched to a gene: 3. The CDR3 runs to 14 residues. CDR1 and CDR2 from the germline V gene are SGHAT and FQNNGV. The CDR3 is CASSFRLAPDTQYF. Here the CDR3 DNA reads TGTGCCAGCAGCTTTCGACTAGCGCCAGATACGCAGTATTTT.

This chain uses TRBV27 with TRBJ2-1; 7 nucleotides agree with TRBD1. This CDR3 is 13 amino acids long. Losses at the gene ends were 6 bases for V and 8 bases for J; bases not matched to a gene: 7. Germline CDR1 and CDR2: MNHEY and SMNVEV (reference sequence). CDR3 sequence (DNA): TGTGCCAGCAGACTACAGGGGCGGGATGAGCAGTTCTTC. It is translated as CASRLQGRDEQFF.

Only a few counts were recorded for this clonotype. V and J are TRBV11-2 and TRBJ2-3; 7 nucleotides line up with TRBD2. V shed 6 bases, J shed 5 bases, and the junction held 11 bases outside the gene matches. Germline V lookup: CDR1 SGHAT, CDR2 FQNNGV. The CDR3 is made up of 15 amino acids. This CDR3 reads CASSRSAGVVDTQYF. The DNA of the CDR3 is TGTGCCAGCAGTAGGTCGGCGGGAGTCGTAGATACGCAGTATTTT.

J is TRBJ1-6 and V is TRBV18; D not certain. The ends were cut back, 4 bases at V and 7 bases at J, with 11 bases in the middle. The CDR3 covers 14 residues. The V gene's germline CDR1 is KGHSH and CDR2 LQKENI. The CDR3 reads CASSQYSGNSPLHF. In DNA, the CDR3 is TGTGCCAGCTCACAGTATTCAGGAAATTCACCCCTCCACTTT. Full variable domain (outside the CDR3, taken from reference TRBV18 and TRBJ1-6): NAGVMQNPRHLVRRRGQEARLRCSPMKGHSHVYWYRQLPEEGLKFMVYLQKENIIDESGMPKERFSAEFPKEGPSILRIQQVVRGDSAAYFCASSQYSGNSPLHFGNGTRLTVT.